This T cell receptor beta chain appears in the sequencing data of a study of T cells in Graves' hyperthyroidism and ophthalmopathy (dated by TCRdb to the late 2010s). Study-level background: Peripheral blood samples were taken at the time of initial diagnosis, prior to any treatment. Prospective prediction of ophthalmopathy was tested in an independent validation cohort of under 20 hyperthyroidism patients and some 17 patients who later progressed to ophthalmopathy. After blood sampling, hyperthyroidism patients were treated with methimazole at a starting dose of 30 mg daily, and ophthalmopathy patients were treated with high-dose intravenous methylprednisolone. The roughly 100 discovery patients were divided at random into training and test sets in a 7:3 ratio. The study also compared thyroid tissue and blood T-cell repertoires from 6 or 7 Graves' hyperthyroidism patients. The paper reports TCR Vbeta CDR3 sequencing of roughly 140 peripheral blood samples: around 41 ophthalmopathy, roughly 74 hyperthyroidism and approximately 17 progressor patients. TCR V-J signatures able to tell the groups apart were searched for in a discovery cohort of some 97 patients, of whom 40 to 45 had Graves' ophthalmopathy and roughly 58 had stable Graves' hyperthyroidism. Broader findings and caveats from the paper: No statistical method was used to fix the sample size in advance, and group allocation was not hidden from the investigators. Most expanded thyroid clonotypes (frequency above 0.001) were also detected in blood, suggesting blood repertoires may reflect thyroid immune responses. In validation, progression to ophthalmopathy was predicted by the model with 70.59% sensitivity and 72% to 85% specificity, a median of around 5.9 months before onset. Ophthalmopathy was separated from stable hyperthyroidism by a 13 V-J signature model, with around 88% sensitivity and about 81% specificity obtained in cross-validation and 80%/75% obtained in testing.

The germline V gene (reference sequence) supplies CDR1 DFQATT and CDR2 SNEGSKA. V and J are truncated by 5 bases and 7 bases respectively, leaving an intervening sequence of 15 bases. From cysteine to phenylalanine, the CDR3 is 13 amino acids long. Of all the DNA, just the CDR3 is kept, 39 bases in frame from base 1. A patient counted as having stable Graves' hyperthyroidism if no progression to ophthalmopathy occurred over 18 months of follow-up. Hyperthyroidism patients were newly diagnosed, with disease duration under 2 months, and aged 18 to 65 years. Any patient with an uncontrolled infection, another autoimmune disease, pregnancy or lactation was excluded. Diagnoses were established on the basis of clinical symptoms, serum thyroxine and TRAb, thyroid ultrasound, and orbital computed tomography. PBMCs were isolated from 7.5 to 10 ml of fresh peripheral blood by Ficoll-Paque density gradient centrifugation. Total RNA was extracted using Trizol reagent, and RNA quality was assessed on an Agilent 2100 Bioanalyzer.

Amplification of TCR beta CDR3 regions was carried out from RNA transcripts. For the first round of RT-PCR on the TCR CDR3, the HTBI primer set was used together with the Qiagen OneStep RT-PCR kit. A second multiplex PCR round built the libraries, followed by size selection and purification. Paired-end sequencing of the libraries was performed with 100 bp reads on an Illumina HiSeq2000. On the study's bioinformatics: SOAPnuke was used to process the raw data, throwing out any read that contained adapters or uncalled bases, had a mean Phred below 15, or lacked an exact constant-primer or identifier match. COPE v1.2.5 was used to merge high-quality paired reads, and clonotypes were defined as unique nucleotide sequences. Clonotypes were aligned to IMGT TRBV, TRBD and TRBJ reference segments using MiTCR v1.1. Only V-J combinations with frequency above 0.0001, covering 99.2% of repertoires, were analysed. A TCS score was defined as the ratio of F50 (clonal expansion) to E x V (chaos), with BLOSUM62-based TCRdist applied between CDR3 peptides within each V-J. Welch's t-statistics and random forest reduced 514 V-J features to roughly 13, which were used in a naive Bayes classifier (R e1071). TCRdb applied fastp at Q25 and MiXCR to the public reads, then kept only in-frame beta chains. Records with the same CDR3 protein are collapsed into one entry carrying the most frequent genes and DNA. TCRdb's processing, not the study's, gives the V and J calls here. This sample is represented by 300,000 to 400,000 distinct CDR3 sequences; less than 15% of them were singletons. Around 9.2% of the sample is in the top ten clones.

For this clonotype: Its antigen is currently not known. Base quality data are lacking; no much larger clone is found one base away.

Specimen: blood. The TCR sequence derives from a woman under 30 with Graves' hyperthyroidism. The rearranged chain carries TRBV20-1 and TRBJ2-1; perhaps TRBD2 is the D gene, with 6 bases matching. The nucleotide sequence is TGCAGTGCTTTTCGGACGGGGGAAAATGAGCAGTTCTTC. Translation gives CSAFRTGENEQFF.